These 15 T cell receptor beta chains were all obtained from the same sample, sequenced in a study of blood T cell repertoires in COVID-19. TCRdb keeps only in-frame clones here, not all; method: immunoSEQ multiplex PCR. This sample has nearly 250,000 clones, with approximately 86% found just once. Sequenced sample: peripheral blood. Receptor source: a woman aged 55-75 years who had recovered from COVID-19.

The chain carries TRBV18 and TRBJ1-5, with D tentatively TRBD1 (6 bases). V lost 3 bases, J lost 4 bases, and 13 bases lay in between. Germline CDR1 reads KGHSH; CDR2 reads LQKENI. CDR3 size: 15 residues. CDR3 nucleotide sequence: TGTGCCAGCTCACCCGAAACAGGGATAAATCAGCCCCAGCATTTT. Protein product: CASSPETGINQPQHF. Together with reference TRBV18 and TRBJ1-5, the CDR3 gives the full variable domain: NAGVMQNPRHLVRRRGQEARLRCSPMKGHSHVYWYRQLPEEGLKFMVYLQKENIIDESGMPKERFSAEFPKEGPSILRIQQVVRGDSAAYFCASSPETGINQPQHFGDGTRLSIL.

This clone was detected only once. The rearrangement joins TRBV5-1 to TRBJ2-5, with 12 bases lining up with TRBD2. The CDR3 spans 16 residues. V lost 1 base, J lost 5 bases, and 6 bases stayed unmatched. Germline V gene lookup returns CDR1 SGHRS and CDR2 YFSETQ. The CDR3 spells CASSLIPSGGAETQYF. The CDR3 region has the DNA TGCGCCAGCAGCTTGATCCCTAGCGGGGGGGCTGAGACCCAGTACTTC.

The chain employs TRBV7-6 and TRBJ1-1; 7 positions agree with TRBD1. The germline V gene encodes CDR1 SGHVS and CDR2 FNYEAQ. The CDR3 loop spans 15 amino acids. After removal of 6 bases from V and 0 bases from J, the junction contained 7 bases not matched to a gene. CDR3 protein: CASRQVQGMNTEAFF. CDR3 in DNA: TGTGCCAGCAGACAAGTACAGGGGATGAACACTGAAGCTTTCTTT. The full variable domain, in which reference TRBV7-6 and TRBJ1-1 provide the parts outside the CDR3, is GAGVSQSPRYKVTKRGQDVALRCDPISGHVSLYWYRQALGQGPEFLTYFNYEAQQDKSGLPNDRFSAERPEGSISTLTIQRTEQRDSAMYRCASRQVQGMNTEAFFGQGTRLTVV.

V gene TRBV24-1 combines with J gene TRBJ2-7, with D uncertain. The germline CDR1 and CDR2 sequences are KGHDR and SFDVKD. The V gene lost 5 bases and the J gene lost 0 bases, with 7 bases spanning the gap. CDR3 length equals 13 residues. The CDR3 loop is CATSAVNSYEQYF. CDR3 sequence (DNA): TGTGCCACCAGTGCTGTAAACTCCTACGAGCAGTACTTC.

This clone showed up just once. This chain connects TRBV28 to TRBJ1-2, with TRBD1 matching over 9 bases. Trimming removed 3 bases from V and 5 bases from J; junction bases left unmatched: 4. Germline assignment: CDR1 MDHEN and CDR2 SYDVKM. The CDR3 is 14 amino acids. In DNA, the CDR3 is TGTGCCAGCAGTTTTGGAGGGACAGGGTATGGCTACACCTTC. Protein product: CASSFGGTGYGYTF.

V usage is TRBV20-1 and J usage is TRBJ1-3; D is possibly TRBD1 (5 bases). V was trimmed by 3 bases and J by 8 bases, leaving 11 bases between them. Per germline, CDR1 DFQATT and CDR2 SNEGSKA (reference sequence). This CDR3 contains 12 residues. The CDR3 protein is CSASRLGDTIYF. The DNA of the CDR3 is TGCAGTGCTAGTCGCCTAGGGGACACCATATATTTT.

Comments on this clone: A junction end diverges from the germline sequence, so it may reflect a read error. This chain connects TRBV15 to TRBJ1-2, with D tentatively TRBD1 (5 bases). The CDR3 totals 12 residues. The V gene's germline CDR1 is LNHNV and CDR2 YYDKDF (reference sequence). CDR3 sequence reads: CATSRASGKRHF. The CDR3 DNA reads as TGTGCCACCAGCAGAGCGTCAGGGAAGCGCCACTTC.

V gene TRBV29-1 combines with J gene TRBJ1-3; D unclear. The V and J ends lost 1 base and 4 bases respectively, with 11 bases between them. CDR1 is SQVTM, CDR2 ANQGSEA, per germline. The CDR3 sequence is 14 residues long. The CDR3 loop is CSVEVPTLGNTIYF. DNA for the CDR3: TGCAGCGTTGAAGTTCCGACTCTGGGAAACACCATATATTTT.

As DNA, the CDR3 is TGTGCCAGCAGTGCCATGGGAGGCTACAATGAGCAGTTCTTC. Its translation: CASSAMGGYNEQFF. The chain has TRBV7-3 and TRBJ2-1; D perhaps matches TRBD2 (6 bases). From germline, CDR1 is SGHTA and CDR2 FQGTGA. This CDR3 comprises 14 residues. V shed 6 bases and J shed 3 bases, with 12 bases lying between them. The full variable domain, completed using reference TRBV7-3 and TRBJ2-1, is GAGVSQTPSNKVTEKGKYVELRCDPISGHTALYWYRQSLGQGPEFLIYFQGTGAADDSGLPNDRFFAVRPEGSVSTLKIQRTERGDSAVYLCASSAMGGYNEQFFGPGTRLTVL.

The chain has TRBV5-4 and TRBJ2-7, with TRBD2 identical over 12 bases. CDR1 is SGHNT, CDR2 YYREEE, per germline (reference sequence). This CDR3 has 17 residues. The trim removed 4 bases at V and 0 bases at J, leaving 8 bases unmatched. CDR3 residues: CASSTRTSGVHSYEQYF. CDR3 bases: TGTGCCAGCAGCACTAGGACTAGCGGGGTTCACTCCTACGAGCAGTACTTC.

This sequence joins TRBV2 and TRBJ2-1; 7 nucleotides agree with TRBD2. Germline loops: CDR1 SNHLY, CDR2 FYNNEI. This CDR3 region has 14 residues. With 10 bases clipped from V and 2 bases from J, the junction kept 8 bases outside the gene matches. The CDR3 loop reads CATPGGPPYNEQFF. CDR3 DNA sequence: TGTGCCACTCCGGGGGGTCCCCCCTACAATGAGCAGTTCTTC.

The chain combines TRBV5-1 with TRBJ1-1, with D maybe TRBD1 (6 bases). The CDR3 is made up of 13 amino acids. Trimming pared 5 bases from V and 5 bases from J, leaving 13 bases between. CDR1 and CDR2 (germline): SGHRS, YFSETQ. The CDR3 loop is CASRLQGNTEAFF. The CDR3 coding sequence is TGCGCCAGCAGACTACAGGGAAATACTGAAGCTTTCTTT.

The V call is TRBV14, the J call TRBJ1-2, with D possibly being TRBD1 (6 bases). Germline CDR1 reads SGHDN; CDR2 reads FVKESK. This CDR3 is built from 14 residues. The V gene lost 5 bases and the J gene lost 2 bases, with 12 bases spanning the gap. In DNA, the CDR3 is TGTGCCAGCAGCTTAATTCAGGGGAACTATGGCTACACCTTC. Translating gives CASSLIQGNYGYTF.

This clone was observed a single time. V is TRBV6-6 and J is TRBJ2-7; D uncertain. Trimming pared 7 bases from V and 2 bases from J, leaving 12 bases between. CDR1 is MNHNY, CDR2 SVGAGI, per germline (reference sequence). This CDR3 has 13 amino acids. CDR3 protein: CASNTATPYEQYF. The CDR3 DNA reads as TGTGCCAGCAATACAGCAACCCCCTACGAGCAGTACTTC.

The gene calls are TRBV19 and TRBJ1-5, with TRBD1 as a possible D gene (5 bases). CDR1 and CDR2 (germline): LNHDA, SQIVND (reference sequence). This CDR3 is 15 amino acids long. Trimming removed 1 base at V and 6 bases at J, with 13 bases between. CDR3 bases: TGTGCCAGTAGTATAGTCTCGCAGGGAAGTCAGCCCCAGCATTTT. Translated: CASSIVSQGSQPQHF.